This T cell receptor (beta chain) was recorded in a study of tumor and adjacent non-tumor tissue in lung cancer. To note about this clonotype: What it recognizes is unknown. Germline is not matched at one junction end, which may reflect a read error.

A modified ARM-PCR protocol with three rounds of nested PCR amplified TCRbeta. Each CDR3 protein is one row after TCRdb ran MiXCR on the multiplex PCR reads. The profile shows more than 75,000 distinct CDR3 sequences, 80% of them singletons. Findings and limits, study-wide: In normal lung, the top 100 clones were significantly more dominant than in tumor.

RNA was extracted from bulk tissue without any cell sorting. This non-tumor lung sample came from over 3 cm beyond the tumor edge. Chemotherapy-naive patients with new lung cancer underwent thoracic surgery in China, August–November 2014. CDR1 and CDR2 (germline): MGHRA, YSYEKL. The CDR3 is 15 residues long. Material for sequencing was distant non-tumor lung tissue. This chain uses TRBV4-1 with TRBJ2-2; D gene uncertain. This TCR was recovered from a man aged 55 to 70 with small cell lung cancer. CDR3 coding DNA: TGCGCCAACAGCCAATCCGGAGCCAACACCGGGGAGCTGTTTTTT. It encodes CANSQSGANTGELFF.